What follows describes a single T cell receptor beta chain. Participants had chemo-refractory metastatic non-small-cell lung cancer and were treated with focal radiation plus ipilimumab CTLA-4 blockade. These data originate in a study of radiotherapy plus CTLA-4 blockade in lung cancer. On the study more broadly: Objective responses emerged in 15% to 20% of patients, and around 31% attained disease control.

Profiled with immunoSEQ multiplex PCR; TCRdb holds only in-frame clones, not every one. The data show around 72,000 clones, with roughly 78% seen just once and 7% to 7.5% held by the top ten. The TCR comes from a human donor with non-small cell lung cancer who had a complete response to radiotherapy plus ipilimumab. This sample comprised peripheral blood, obtained from a patient treated with radiotherapy plus ipilimumab.

The CDR3 DNA follows: TGTGCCATCAGGGACATTGCAACTAATGAAAAACTGTTTTTT. Residues: CAIRDIATNEKLFF. The V and J genes are TRBV10-3 and TRBJ1-4; D perhaps matches TRBD1 (5 bases). CDR3 length: 14 residues. The ends were cut back, 6 bases at V and 0 bases at J, with 8 bases in the middle. Germline loops: CDR1 ENHRY, CDR2 SYGVKD.